The clone carrying this T cell receptor beta chain turned up a few times. This entry is derived from a study of CD8 T cells in ankylosing spondylitis. TCRdb processed the 5' RACE reads anew with MiXCR; each CDR3 protein has one entry. The data hold about 350,000 distinct CDR3 sequences, with approximately 22% observed a single time. Per germline, CDR1 SGHTA and CDR2 FQGNSA. The CDR3 is 17 residues long. Trimming shortened V by 10 bases and J by 4 bases, and 25 bases separated the two germline ends. The TCR was taken from a male donor with ankylosing spondylitis or in good health (not recorded which). The specimen sequenced was blood, either unsorted or a sorted T cell fraction (not recorded which). J is TRBJ2-2 and V is TRBV7-2; TRBD1 might be the D (5 bases). The CDR3 loop reads CATPLVGQGVITGELFF. The CDR3 DNA follows: TGTGCCACCCCCTTGGTGGGTCAGGGTGTGATCACCGGGGAGCTGTTTTTT.